The TCR beta chain under discussion was sequenced for a study of blood T cell repertoires in COVID-19. Study-level information: Donors in the United States, Italy and Spain gave samples during acute or convalescent COVID-19. The cDNA or gDNA used as material had been derived from T cells, B-cell-depleted T cells, or PBMCs.

The study drew participants aged about 18 to 95 years from some 25 US areas. Authors' methods: Researchers report that nucleated cell counts were estimated from reference gene primer amplification. Libraries were prepared by immunoSEQ multiplex PCR; TCRdb keeps only in-frame clonotypes and omits some of them. That table furnishes V, J and clone size, whereas the DNA furnished D and trimming. The sample carries 130,000 or so clones, about 88% recorded once. Per the germline V gene, CDR1 is SGHNT and CDR2 is YENEEA. V dropped 4 bases and J dropped 2; count of bases not matched to a gene: 3. The CDR3 runs 16 residues.

What was sequenced was PBMCs or T cells enriched from blood (not recorded which). The rearrangement uses TRBV11-3 and TRBJ2-3, with 13 bases that match TRBD2. The sequence derives from a man aged 40-49 years with acute COVID-19. The CDR3 loop is CASSWGLAGYTDTQYF. The CDR3 DNA reads as TGTGCCAGCAGCTGGGGACTAGCGGGATACACAGATACGCAGTATTTT.